This TCR beta chain derives from a study of T cells in Graves' hyperthyroidism and ophthalmopathy. The CDR3 regions of TCR beta were amplified from RNA transcripts. The primer set for the first-round RT-PCR of the TCR CDR3 was HTBI. Via MiXCR, TCRdb re-called the multiplex PCR reads, giving one row per CDR3 protein. The sample includes a few hundred thousand distinct CDR3 sequences, approximately 13% seen only once; the top ten take 30% to 40%. The V end was cut by 7 bases, the J end by 3 bases, with 15 bases between. Germline CDR1 reads SQVTM; CDR2 reads ANQGSEA. The CDR3 runs to 13 residues. This clonotype occurred many times.

What was sequenced was blood. This sequence was found in a woman aged 40 to 55 with Graves' ophthalmopathy. The rearrangement links TRBV29-1 to TRBJ2-5; D perhaps matches TRBD1 (5 bases). The CDR3 DNA reads as TGCAGCGCCCTGGTGACAGCTAAAGAGACCCAGTACTTC. The encoded protein is CSALVTAKETQYF.